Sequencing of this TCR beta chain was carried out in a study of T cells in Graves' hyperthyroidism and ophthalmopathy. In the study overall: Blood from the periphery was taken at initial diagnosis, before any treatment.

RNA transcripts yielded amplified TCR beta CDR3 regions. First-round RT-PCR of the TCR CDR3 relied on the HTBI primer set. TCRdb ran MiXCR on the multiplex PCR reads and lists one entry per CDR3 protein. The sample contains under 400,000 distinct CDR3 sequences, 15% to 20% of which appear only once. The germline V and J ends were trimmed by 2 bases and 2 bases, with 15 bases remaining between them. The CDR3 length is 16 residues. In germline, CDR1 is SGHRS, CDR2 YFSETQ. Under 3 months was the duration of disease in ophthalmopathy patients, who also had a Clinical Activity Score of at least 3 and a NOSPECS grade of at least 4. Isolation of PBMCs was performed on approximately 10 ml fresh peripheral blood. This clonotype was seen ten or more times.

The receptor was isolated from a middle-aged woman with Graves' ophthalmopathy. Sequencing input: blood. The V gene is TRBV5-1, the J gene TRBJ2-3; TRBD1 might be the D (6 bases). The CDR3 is CASSLGGPSPTDTQYF. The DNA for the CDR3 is TGCGCCAGCAGCTTAGGGGGTCCCTCCCCCACAGATACGCAGTATTTT.